A single T cell receptor beta chain is shown here with its context. Antigen specificity is unknown. Trimming removed 2 bases from V and 0 bases from J, with 6 bases in between. The CDR3 loop spans 14 amino acids. Germline lookup yields CDR1 SGHKS and CDR2 YYEKEE (reference sequence). The assay ran at deep level. Source study methods: Junction-only sequences produced by ImmunoSEQ had no quality scores, so filtering differed. Here immunoSEQ multiplex PCR was the method, and the copy in TCRdb shows in-frame clones only, minus some. D and trimming were read from the DNA, whereas the V and J calls and clone size are those reported in that table. The sample holds around 1.5 million clones, around 98% seen once. This sample was included in a study of shared clonotypes between healthy human individuals. Study conclusions and caveats: Clonotypes not shared had lower generation probabilities than those common to all four donors.

This sequence originates from a man aged 25 to 40 in good health. Sequenced material: naive CD4+ T cells sorted from blood. Regarding subset: CD45RA+ positively selected. The V and J genes are TRBV5-5 and TRBJ2-1; D gene ambiguous. The CDR3 sequence: CASSLLISYNEQFF. DNA for the CDR3: TGTGCCAGCAGCTTACTGATCTCCTACAATGAGCAGTTCTTC.